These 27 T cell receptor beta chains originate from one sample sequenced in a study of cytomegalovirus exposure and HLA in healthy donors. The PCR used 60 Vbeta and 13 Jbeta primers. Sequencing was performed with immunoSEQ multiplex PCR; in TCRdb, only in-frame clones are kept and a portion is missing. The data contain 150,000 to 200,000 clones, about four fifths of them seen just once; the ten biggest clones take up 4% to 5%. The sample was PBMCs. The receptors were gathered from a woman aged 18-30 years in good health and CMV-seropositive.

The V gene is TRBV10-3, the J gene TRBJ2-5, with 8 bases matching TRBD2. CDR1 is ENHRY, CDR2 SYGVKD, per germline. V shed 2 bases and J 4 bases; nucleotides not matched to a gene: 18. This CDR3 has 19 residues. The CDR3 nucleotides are TGTGCCATCAGTGAGGACCCTCCTAAGCCGACTAGCGTCGGAGAGACCCAGTACTTC. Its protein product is CAISEDPPKPTSVGETQYF.

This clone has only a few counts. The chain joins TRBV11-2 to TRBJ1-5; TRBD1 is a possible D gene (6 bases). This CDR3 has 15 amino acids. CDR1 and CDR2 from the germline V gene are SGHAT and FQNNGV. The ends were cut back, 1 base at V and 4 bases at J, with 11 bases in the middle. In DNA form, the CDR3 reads TGTGCCAGCAGCTTAGCCAGGGGCCCTAATCAGCCCCAGCATTTT. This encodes CASSLARGPNQPQHF.

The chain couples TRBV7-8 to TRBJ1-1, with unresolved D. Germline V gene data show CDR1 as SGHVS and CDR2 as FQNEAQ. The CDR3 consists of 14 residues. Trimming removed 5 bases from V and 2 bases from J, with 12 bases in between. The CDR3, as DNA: TGTGCCAGCAGCCTAGAGAGAGTAAACACTGAAGCTTTCTTT. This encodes CASSLERVNTEAFF.

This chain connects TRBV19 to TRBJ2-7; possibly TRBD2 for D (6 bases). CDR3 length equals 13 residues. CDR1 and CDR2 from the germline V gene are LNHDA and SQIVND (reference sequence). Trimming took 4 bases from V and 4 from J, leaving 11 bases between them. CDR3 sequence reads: CASSTGLTYEQYF. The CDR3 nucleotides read TGTGCCAGTAGTACGGGACTTACTTACGAGCAGTACTTC.

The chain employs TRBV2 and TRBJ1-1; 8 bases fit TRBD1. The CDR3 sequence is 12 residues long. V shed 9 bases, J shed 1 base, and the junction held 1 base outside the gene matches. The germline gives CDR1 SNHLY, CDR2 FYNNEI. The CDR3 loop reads CARTGANTEAFF. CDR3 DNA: TGTGCCAGGACAGGGGCGAACACTGAAGCTTTCTTT.

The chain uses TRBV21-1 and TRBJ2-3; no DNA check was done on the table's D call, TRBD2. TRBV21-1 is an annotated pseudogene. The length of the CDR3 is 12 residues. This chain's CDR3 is CASSASREGQYF. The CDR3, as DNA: TGTGCCAGCAGCGCCTCGAGGGAGGGGCAGTATTTT.

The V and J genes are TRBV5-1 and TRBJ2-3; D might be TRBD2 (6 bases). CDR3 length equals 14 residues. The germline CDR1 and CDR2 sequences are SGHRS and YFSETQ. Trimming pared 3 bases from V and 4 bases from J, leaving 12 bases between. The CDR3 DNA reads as TGCGCCAGCAGCTGGGGGGACGGGTCAGATACGCAGTATTTT. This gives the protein CASSWGDGSDTQYF.

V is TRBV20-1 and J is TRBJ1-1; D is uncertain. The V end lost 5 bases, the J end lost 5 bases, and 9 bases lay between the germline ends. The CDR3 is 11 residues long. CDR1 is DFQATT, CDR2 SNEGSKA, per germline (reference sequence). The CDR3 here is CSAQAVTEAFF. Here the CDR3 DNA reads TGCAGTGCTCAGGCAGTAACTGAAGCTTTCTTT.

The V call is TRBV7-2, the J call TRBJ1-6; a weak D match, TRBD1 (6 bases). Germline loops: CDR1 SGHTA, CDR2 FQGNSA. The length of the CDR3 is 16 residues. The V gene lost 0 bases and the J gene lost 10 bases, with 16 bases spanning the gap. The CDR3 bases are TGTGCCAGCAGCTTAGCCGGGGGGCGTAGTGGATCACCCCTCCACTTT. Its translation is CASSLAGGRSGSPLHF.

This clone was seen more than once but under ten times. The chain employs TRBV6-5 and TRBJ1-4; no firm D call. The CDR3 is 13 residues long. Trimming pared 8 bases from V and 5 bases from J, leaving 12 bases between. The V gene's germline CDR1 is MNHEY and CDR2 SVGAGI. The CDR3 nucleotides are TGTGCCAGCGCGGGATTGGGGAATGAAAAACTGTTTTTT. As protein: CASAGLGNEKLFF.

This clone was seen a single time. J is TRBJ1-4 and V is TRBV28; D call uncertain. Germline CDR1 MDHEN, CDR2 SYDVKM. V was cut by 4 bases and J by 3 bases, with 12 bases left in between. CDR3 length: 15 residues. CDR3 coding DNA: TGTGCCAGCAGTTCGTACCGAGCTGCTAATGAAAAACTGTTTTTT. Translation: CASSSYRAANEKLFF. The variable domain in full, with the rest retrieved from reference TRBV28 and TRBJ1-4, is DVKVTQSSRYLVKRTGEKVFLECVQDMDHENMFWYRQDPGLGLRLIYFSYDVKMKEKGDIPEGYSVSREKKERFSLILESASTNQTSMYLCASSSYRAANEKLFFGSGTQLSVL.

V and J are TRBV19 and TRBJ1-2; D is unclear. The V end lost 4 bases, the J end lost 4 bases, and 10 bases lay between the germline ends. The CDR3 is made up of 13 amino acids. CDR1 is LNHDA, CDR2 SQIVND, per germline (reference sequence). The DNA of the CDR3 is TGTGCCAGTAGTACCGGGCTAGCCTATGGCTACACCTTC. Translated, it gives CASSTGLAYGYTF.

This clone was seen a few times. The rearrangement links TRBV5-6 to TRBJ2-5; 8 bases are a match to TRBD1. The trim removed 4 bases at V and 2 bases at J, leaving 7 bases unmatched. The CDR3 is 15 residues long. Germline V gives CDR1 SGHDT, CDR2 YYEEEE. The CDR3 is CASSPGDRFQETQYF. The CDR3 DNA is TGTGCCAGCAGCCCTGGGGACAGGTTTCAAGAGACCCAGTACTTC. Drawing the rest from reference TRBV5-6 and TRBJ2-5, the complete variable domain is DAGVTQSPTHLIKTRGQQVTLRCSPKSGHDTVSWYQQALGQGPQFIFQYYEEEERQRGNFPDRFSGHQFPNYSSELNVNALLLGDSALYLCASSPGDRFQETQYFGPGTRLLVL.

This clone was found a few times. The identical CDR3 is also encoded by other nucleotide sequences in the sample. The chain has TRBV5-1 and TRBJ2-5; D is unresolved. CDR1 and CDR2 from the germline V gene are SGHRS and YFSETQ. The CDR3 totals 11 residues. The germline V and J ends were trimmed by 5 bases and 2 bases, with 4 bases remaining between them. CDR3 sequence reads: CASSLQETQYF. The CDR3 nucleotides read TGCGCCAGCAGTTTACAAGAGACCCAGTACTTC. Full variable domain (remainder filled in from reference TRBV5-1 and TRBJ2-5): KAGVTQTPRYLIKTRGQQVTLSCSPISGHRSVSWYQQTPGQGLQFLFEYFSETQRNKGNFPGRFSGRQFSNSRSEMNVSTLELGDSALYLCASSLQETQYFGPGTRLLVL.

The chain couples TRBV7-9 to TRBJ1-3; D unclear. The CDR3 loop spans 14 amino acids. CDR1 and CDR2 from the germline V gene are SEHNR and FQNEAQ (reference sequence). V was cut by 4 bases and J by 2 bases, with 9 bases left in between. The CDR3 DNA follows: TGTGCCAGCAGCTGGGAGGCTGCTGGAAACACCATATATTTT. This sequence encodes CASSWEAAGNTIYF.

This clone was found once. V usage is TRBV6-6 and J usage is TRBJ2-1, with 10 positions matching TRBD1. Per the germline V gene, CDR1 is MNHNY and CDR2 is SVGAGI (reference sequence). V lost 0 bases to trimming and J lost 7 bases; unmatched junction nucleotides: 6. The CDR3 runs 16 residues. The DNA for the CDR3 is TGTGCCAGCAGTTACTCGGAAAGGGACAGGGGTAATGAGCAGTTCTTC. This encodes CASSYSERDRGNEQFF.

The CDR3 sequence: CASTYGGIPKTGELFF. The CDR3 DNA reads TGTGCCAGCACGTACGGAGGAATACCTAAAACCGGGGAGCTGTTTTTT. The chain employs TRBV27 and TRBJ2-2; perhaps TRBD2 as D (5 bases). The CDR3 contains 16 residues. Germline V lookup: CDR1 MNHEY, CDR2 SMNVEV (reference sequence). V lost 7 bases and J 5 bases, leaving 20 bases between the germline ends.

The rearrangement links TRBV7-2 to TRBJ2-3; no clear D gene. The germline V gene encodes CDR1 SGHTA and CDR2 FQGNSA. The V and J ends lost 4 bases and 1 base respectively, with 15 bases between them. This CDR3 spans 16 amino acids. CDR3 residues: CASSYSLSIGTDTQYF. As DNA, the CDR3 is TGTGCCAGCAGCTACTCACTTAGTATCGGCACAGATACGCAGTATTTT.

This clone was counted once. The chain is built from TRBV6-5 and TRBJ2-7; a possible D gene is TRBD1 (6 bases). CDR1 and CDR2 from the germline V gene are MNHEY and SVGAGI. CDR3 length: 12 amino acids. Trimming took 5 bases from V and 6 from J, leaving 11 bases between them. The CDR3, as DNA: TGTGCCAGCAGTCGAACAGGGTTCGAGCAGTACTTC. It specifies CASSRTGFEQYF.

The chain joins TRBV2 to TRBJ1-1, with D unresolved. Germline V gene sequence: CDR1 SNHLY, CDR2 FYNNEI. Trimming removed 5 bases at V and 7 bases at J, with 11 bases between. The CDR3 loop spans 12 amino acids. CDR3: CASSILVFEAFF. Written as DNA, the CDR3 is TGTGCCAGCAGTATACTAGTTTTTGAAGCTTTCTTT.

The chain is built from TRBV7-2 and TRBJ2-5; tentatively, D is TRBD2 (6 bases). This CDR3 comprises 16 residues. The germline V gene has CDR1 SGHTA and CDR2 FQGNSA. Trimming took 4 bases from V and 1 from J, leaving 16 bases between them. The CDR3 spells CASSSAGLGGQETQYF. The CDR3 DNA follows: TGTGCCAGCAGCTCCGCAGGTTTGGGGGGCCAAGAGACCCAGTACTTC.

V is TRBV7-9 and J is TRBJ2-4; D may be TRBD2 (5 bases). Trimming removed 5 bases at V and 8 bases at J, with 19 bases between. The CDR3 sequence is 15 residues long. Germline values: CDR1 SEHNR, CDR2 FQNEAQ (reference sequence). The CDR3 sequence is CASSHLDSLEDIQYF. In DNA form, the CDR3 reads TGTGCCAGCAGCCATCTGGACTCGCTGGAGGACATTCAGTACTTC.

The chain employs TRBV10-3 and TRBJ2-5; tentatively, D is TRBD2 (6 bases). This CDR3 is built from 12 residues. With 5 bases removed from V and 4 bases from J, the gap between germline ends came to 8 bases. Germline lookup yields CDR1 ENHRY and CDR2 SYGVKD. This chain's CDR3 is CAISRDLETQYF. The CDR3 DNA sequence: TGTGCCATCAGTCGGGACTTAGAGACCCAGTACTTC.

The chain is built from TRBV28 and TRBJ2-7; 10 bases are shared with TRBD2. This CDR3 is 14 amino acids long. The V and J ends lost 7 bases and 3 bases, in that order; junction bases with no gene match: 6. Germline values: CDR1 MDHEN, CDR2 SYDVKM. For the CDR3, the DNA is TGTGCCAGCAAAAGCGGGGGGGCCTACTACGAGCAGTACTTC. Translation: CASKSGGAYYEQYF.

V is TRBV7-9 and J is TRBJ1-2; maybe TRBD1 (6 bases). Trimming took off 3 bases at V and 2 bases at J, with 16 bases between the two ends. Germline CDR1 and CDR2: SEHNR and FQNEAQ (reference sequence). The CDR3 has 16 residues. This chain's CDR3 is CASSLGGAYGNYGYTF. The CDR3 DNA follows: TGTGCCAGCAGCTTGGGGGGGGCCTACGGAAACTATGGCTACACCTTC.

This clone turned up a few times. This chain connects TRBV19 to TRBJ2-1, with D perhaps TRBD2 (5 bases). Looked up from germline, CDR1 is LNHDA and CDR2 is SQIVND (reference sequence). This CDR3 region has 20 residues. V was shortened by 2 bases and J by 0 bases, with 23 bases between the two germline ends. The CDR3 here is CASSIRPTHRRGSSYNEQFF. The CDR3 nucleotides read TGTGCCAGTAGTATACGCCCTACGCATAGACGAGGGAGCTCCTACAATGAGCAGTTCTTC. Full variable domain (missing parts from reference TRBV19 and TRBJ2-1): DGGITQSPKYLFRKEGQNVTLSCEQNLNHDAMYWYRQDPGQGLRLIYYSQIVNDFQKGDIAEGYSVSREKKESFPLTVTSAQKNPTAFYLCASSIRPTHRRGSSYNEQFFGPGTRLTVL.

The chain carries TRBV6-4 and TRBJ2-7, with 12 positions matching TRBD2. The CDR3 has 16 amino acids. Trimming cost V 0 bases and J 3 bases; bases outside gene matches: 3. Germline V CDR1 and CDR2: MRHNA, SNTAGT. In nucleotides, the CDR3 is TGTGCCAGCAGTGACTCACTAGCGGGGGGCATCTACGAGCAGTACTTC. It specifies CASSDSLAGGIYEQYF.